The T cell receptor (beta chain) described here comes from a study of T cell repertoires in cytomegalovirus infection. Overall study: In public TCR beta signatures, there were indications of both CMV infection and matching HLA type.

Study-wide findings and caveats: The study found HLA-C-restricted CMV-specific TCR beta clonotypes dominating the ex vivo response. Frequencies of public TCR beta families were cumulated, and this identified carriers of CMV plus the relevant HLA.

This clonotype was detected many times. Its antigen is not identified. TCRdb called the reads again in MiXCR, with one record for every CDR3 protein. The data show about 260,000 distinct CDR3 sequences, roughly an eighth seen once. The germline gives CDR1 SGHTA, CDR2 FQGNSA. Trimming removed 4 bases at V and 0 bases at J, with 13 bases between. CDR3 length: 16 residues. The source is a human donor in good health (CMV status not recorded). Some clones in this sample may be carry-over from other donors' samples. Sequenced input: PBMCs. V and J are TRBV7-2 and TRBJ2-1; D not certain. In nucleotides, the CDR3 is TGTGCCAGCAGCTCATATGGATCCGCCTCCTACAATGAGCAGTTCTTC. This translates into CASSSYGSASYNEQFF.